The 30 T cell receptor beta chains given below trace back to one sample, sequenced in a study of blood T cell repertoires in COVID-19. The protocol was immunoSEQ multiplex PCR, while the TCRdb copy is restricted to in-frame clones and leaves out a portion. The profile shows roughly 380,000 clones, approximately 89% of them singletons. The sample was peripheral blood. These receptors were obtained from a woman aged 55-70 years with COVID-19, enrolled during active disease.

CDR3 in DNA: TGTGCCAGCAGCACAGGGGGACTTCCTCACTTTAAGGGAAACACCATATATTTT. Translating gives CASSTGGLPHFKGNTIYF. The chain employs TRBV21-1 and TRBJ1-3; no DNA check was done on the table's D call, TRBD1. TRBV21-1 is a recognized pseudogene. This CDR3 is built from 18 residues.

The chain joins TRBV28 to TRBJ1-3; TRBD1 matches 10 bases. Germline assignment: CDR1 MDHEN and CDR2 SYDVKM. V was clipped by 2 bases and J by 4 bases; unmatched bases: 8. This CDR3 comprises 17 residues. The CDR3 spells CASSLGGQGRSGNTIYF. For the CDR3, the DNA is TGTGCCAGCAGTTTAGGGGGACAGGGGCGTTCGGGAAACACCATATATTTT.

This clone showed up just once. The chain joins TRBV12-3 or TRBV12-4 to TRBJ2-7, with no clear D. Trimming cost V 6 bases and J 3 bases, with 12 bases left between them. CDR3 size: 13 residues. The CDR3 sequence is CASSSPVVYEQYF. The CDR3 DNA is TGTGCCAGCAGCTCTCCGGTGGTCTACGAGCAGTACTTC.

This chain joins TRBV2 and TRBJ1-6, with a weak D call TRBD1 (5 bases). The ends were cut back, 5 bases at V and 9 bases at J, with 8 bases in the middle. Looked up from germline, CDR1 is SNHLY and CDR2 is FYNNEI. This CDR3 comprises 12 residues. As DNA, the CDR3 is TGTGCCAGCAGTTACAGGTTTTCACCCCTCCACTTT. It encodes CASSYRFSPLHF.

This clone was picked up many times. The V and J genes are TRBV6-2 or TRBV6-3 and TRBJ1-1; TRBD1 matches 8 bases. The V gene end was trimmed by 5 bases and the J gene end by 5 bases; junction bases not matched to a gene: 7. The V gene's germline CDR1 is MNHEY and CDR2 SVGEGT. The CDR3 is 14 amino acids. The CDR3 nucleotides read TGTGCCAGCAGTCACAGGGGGATCGGAACTGAAGCTTTCTTT. Translated: CASSHRGIGTEAFF.

This rearrangement joins TRBV5-6 to TRBJ1-2, with 7 bases aligning to TRBD1. From germline, CDR1 is SGHDT and CDR2 YYEEEE. The length of the CDR3 is 14 residues. J lost 0 bases, V lost 7 bases, and 6 bases had no gene match. The CDR3 reads CASVLTGANYGYTF. CDR3 nucleotide sequence: TGTGCCAGCGTTCTAACAGGGGCTAACTATGGCTACACCTTC.

This chain joins TRBV15 and TRBJ2-7; D might be TRBD1 (6 bases). Per germline, CDR1 LNHNV and CDR2 YYDKDF (reference sequence). V was shortened by 0 bases and J by 0 bases, with 6 bases between the two germline ends. The CDR3 extends over 14 amino acids. The CDR3 loop is CATSREGGSYEQYF. CDR3 DNA sequence: TGTGCCACCAGCAGAGAAGGGGGCTCCTACGAGCAGTACTTC.

V gene TRBV4-2 combines with J gene TRBJ2-7, with D maybe TRBD1 (6 bases). Germline assignment: CDR1 LGHNA and CDR2 YNFKEQ. The CDR3 consists of 14 residues. Between the trimmed V and J ends, which lost 0 bases and 7 bases, there was a span of 13 bases. Written as DNA, the CDR3 is TGTGCCAGCAGCCAAGAAGGGACACAAGGGGAGCAGTACTTC. It specifies CASSQEGTQGEQYF.

The chain carries TRBV2 and TRBJ1-1; D is ambiguous. V lost 0 bases, J lost 1 base, and 12 bases lay in between. CDR1 SNHLY and CDR2 FYNNEI come from the germline V gene. This CDR3 contains 16 residues. The CDR3 DNA sequence: TGTGCCAGCAGTGAAGCCGTGGGCAGCCGGAACACTGAAGCTTTCTTT. It encodes CASSEAVGSRNTEAFF.

This sequence joins TRBV7-3 and TRBJ1-4; no firm D call. The V gene's germline CDR1 is SGHTA and CDR2 FQGTGA. This CDR3 region has 15 residues. V shed 0 bases and J shed 0 bases, with 5 bases lying between them. DNA for the CDR3: TGTGCCAGCAGCTTAACGCGTGCAACTAATGAAAAACTGTTTTTT. Translation gives CASSLTRATNEKLFF.

This clone was recorded many times. The chain recombines TRBV2 with TRBJ2-2; D perhaps matches TRBD1 (7 bases). The CDR3 has 19 residues. Germline CDR1 is SNHLY and CDR2 is FYNNEI. V was clipped by 9 bases and J by 2 bases, with 28 bases between them. CDR3 in amino acids: CASRLPWSQGGRNTGELFF. For the CDR3, the DNA is TGTGCCAGTCGATTACCCTGGAGTCAGGGGGGCCGCAACACCGGGGAGCTGTTTTTT. Drawing the rest from reference TRBV2 and TRBJ2-2, the complete variable domain is EPEVTQTPSHQVTQMGQEVILRCVPISNHLYFYWYRQILGQKVEFLVSFYNNEISEKSEIFDDQFSVERPDGSNFTLKIRSTKLEDSAMYFCASRLPWSQGGRNTGELFFGEGSRLTVL.

CDR3 region: CASRSPGATNEKLFF. CDR3 DNA: TGTGCCAGCAGGTCCCCCGGGGCAACTAATGAAAAACTGTTTTTT. This chain links TRBV6-5 with TRBJ1-4; no firm D call. Trimming cost V 6 bases and J 0 bases, with 11 bases left between them. The CDR3 totals 15 residues. Germline CDR1 reads MNHEY; CDR2 reads SVGAGI.

Concerning this clone itself: Distinct nucleotide sequences in the sample also encode this CDR3. The chain is built from TRBV5-1 and TRBJ1-1, with D perhaps matching TRBD1 (5 bases). Per the germline V gene, CDR1 is SGHRS and CDR2 is YFSETQ. The CDR3 is 14 amino acids. V lost 4 bases, J lost 5 bases, and 15 bases lay in between. This CDR3 reads CASSPQGGGTEAFF. In DNA, the CDR3 is TGCGCCAGCAGCCCCCAGGGAGGAGGGACTGAAGCTTTCTTT.

The chain recombines TRBV18 with TRBJ1-5; possible D gene TRBD1, 5 bases. CDR1 is KGHSH, CDR2 LQKENI, per germline. This CDR3 has 18 residues. V dropped 4 bases and J dropped 3 bases, with 22 bases sitting between them. This CDR3 is CASSLLSVGGANNQPQHF. The CDR3 DNA reads TGTGCCAGCTCACTGTTATCAGTGGGGGGTGCGAACAATCAGCCCCAGCATTTT.

The chain joins TRBV3-1 (or the pseudogene TRBV3-2) to TRBJ2-1; TRBD2 matches 7 bases. CDR1 is LGHDT and CDR2 is YNNKEL in the germline V gene (reference sequence). With 4 bases clipped from V and 0 bases from J, the junction kept 0 bases outside the gene matches. The CDR3 has 14 amino acids. Here the CDR3 DNA reads TGTGCCAGCAGCCGGGACTACTCCTACAATGAGCAGTTCTTC. Protein: CASSRDYSYNEQFF.

This clone was detected once. The chain employs TRBV2 and TRBJ1-3, with 9 bases fitting TRBD1. The V gene's germline CDR1 is SNHLY and CDR2 FYNNEI. Trimming at V came to 7 bases and at J to 1 base, leaving 11 bases not matched to a gene. The CDR3 extends over 17 amino acids. The DNA of the CDR3 is TGTGCCAGCAAACCGGACAGGGGTATCGGGTCTGGAAACACCATATATTTT. This gives the protein CASKPDRGIGSGNTIYF.

The V and J genes are TRBV5-6 and TRBJ2-7; 8 nucleotides match TRBD1. Germline CDR1 reads SGHDT; CDR2 reads YYEEEE. The CDR3 runs to 14 residues. The V gene end was trimmed by 4 bases and the J gene end by 3 bases; junction bases not matched to a gene: 6. The CDR3 coding sequence is TGTGCCAGCAGCGGGGGACAGGCCGTCTACGAGCAGTACTTC. It yields the protein CASSGGQAVYEQYF.

This rearrangement joins TRBV4-1 to TRBJ1-6; D gene uncertain. From germline, CDR1 is MGHRA and CDR2 YSYEKL. V lost 1 base and J 6 bases, leaving 13 bases between the germline ends. This CDR3 is 16 amino acids long. The CDR3 nucleotides read TGCGCCAGCAGCCAAGCACGGATCCGGGGTAATTCACCCCTCCACTTT. It specifies CASSQARIRGNSPLHF.

A few counts support this clone. J is TRBJ1-1 and V is TRBV6-5, with a weak D call TRBD1 (6 bases). V lost 8 bases and J lost 0, with 16 bases in between. This CDR3 comprises 15 residues. Germline V gene data show CDR1 as MNHEY and CDR2 as SVGAGI. The CDR3 region is CASALQGEMNTEAFF. Written as DNA, the CDR3 is TGTGCCAGCGCTTTACAGGGCGAAATGAACACTGAAGCTTTCTTT.

This chain connects TRBV18 to TRBJ2-3, with D possibly TRBD1 on 6 matching bases. The CDR3 spans 15 residues. V was trimmed by 1 base and J by 4 bases, leaving 12 bases between them. Germline V gene sequence: CDR1 KGHSH, CDR2 LQKENI. The CDR3 DNA sequence: TGTGCCAGCTCACCACGAACAGGGATATCAGATACGCAGTATTTT. The encoded protein is CASSPRTGISDTQYF.

The chain joins TRBV7-9 to TRBJ2-3, with TRBD2 matching 8 bases. CDR3 length: 15 residues. Germline CDR1 SEHNR, CDR2 FQNEAQ (reference sequence). V shed 3 bases and J 7 bases; nucleotides not matched to a gene: 9. In DNA, the CDR3 is TGTGCCAGCAGCTTGAATAGCGGGACGAGTTATACGCAGTATTTT. Encoded protein: CASSLNSGTSYTQYF.

The chain is built from TRBV2 and TRBJ1-1; 7 nucleotides agree with TRBD1. Germline lookup yields CDR1 SNHLY and CDR2 FYNNEI. Trimming removed 7 bases from V and 11 bases from J; junction bases left unmatched: 7. The CDR3 consists of 11 residues. The CDR3 region has the DNA TGTGCCAGCACTCGCCGGGACAGCGCTTTCTTT. Protein sequence: CASTRRDSAFF.

This clone was observed a few times. This specimen includes other DNA sequences encoding the same CDR3. The J gene is TRBJ1-2, the V gene TRBV14, with unresolved D. Trimming shortened V by 4 bases and J by 8 bases, and 17 bases separated the two germline ends. This CDR3 is 14 amino acids long. Germline V lookup: CDR1 SGHDN, CDR2 FVKESK. The CDR3 loop is CASSPGSWMRGYTF. The CDR3 nucleotides are TGTGCCAGCAGCCCGGGATCGTGGATGCGGGGCTACACCTTC.

The rearrangement uses TRBV15 and TRBJ1-2; the D gene is possibly TRBD1 (5 bases). CDR3 length: 13 amino acids. Germline CDR1 LNHNV, CDR2 YYDKDF (reference sequence). The V end lost 0 bases, the J end lost 7 bases, and 9 bases lay between the germline ends. CDR3 bases: TGTGCCACCAGCAGAGACAGGGTCCCTGGCTACACCTTC. It is translated as CATSRDRVPGYTF.

This clone was seen once. The genes are TRBV29-1 and TRBJ2-5, with 7 bases matching TRBD1. Germline-derived CDR1 and CDR2 are SQVTM and ANQGSEA. The J segment lost 0 bases and the V segment lost 6 bases, leaving 7 bases of the junction unmatched. CDR3 length: 14 amino acids. The CDR3 is CSVRGQSYQETQYF. In DNA, the CDR3 is TGCAGCGTACGGGGACAGAGTTACCAAGAGACCCAGTACTTC.

This clone was observed a single time. The rearrangement uses TRBV9 and TRBJ1-1, with TRBD1 matching 10 bases. This CDR3 region has 18 residues. J gave up 5 bases and V 4 bases, and 17 bases lay outside the gene matches. From germline, CDR1 is SGDLS and CDR2 YYNGEE. The CDR3 sequence is CASSPRVRQGASGTEAFF. The CDR3 coding sequence is TGTGCCAGCAGCCCCCGAGTCAGACAGGGGGCATCGGGAACTGAAGCTTTCTTT.

The J gene is TRBJ1-1, the V gene TRBV19; the D gene is possibly TRBD1 (6 bases). Germline CDR1 LNHDA, CDR2 SQIVND (reference sequence). Trimming pared 6 bases from V and 1 base from J, leaving 12 bases between. The CDR3 loop spans 14 amino acids. The CDR3 region is CASSQGQRNTEAFF. The CDR3 nucleotides are TGTGCCAGTAGCCAGGGGCAGCGGAACACTGAAGCTTTCTTT.

V is TRBV7-9 and J is TRBJ1-4, with TRBD1 matching over 7 bases. Germline V gene lookup returns CDR1 SEHNR and CDR2 FQNEAQ (reference sequence). This CDR3 comprises 14 residues. Germline trimming cut 4 bases from V and 7 bases from J; bases unmatched to any gene: 6. CDR3 sequence (DNA): TGTGCCAGCAGCTCGGACAGGATGGGTGAAAAACTGTTTTTT. It codes for CASSSDRMGEKLFF.

The CDR3 DNA reads as TGTGCCAGCAGGTCAGGGGGCGTAAACACCGGGGAGCTGTTTTTT. Translation gives CASRSGGVNTGELFF. The rearrangement uses TRBV11-3 and TRBJ2-2, with 8 bases fitting TRBD1. The length of the CDR3 is 15 residues. Trimming at V came to 6 bases and at J to 2 bases, leaving 5 bases not matched to a gene. CDR1 and CDR2 (germline): SGHNT, YENEEA.

The V call is TRBV20-1, the J call TRBJ1-6; no reliable D call. This CDR3 comprises 13 residues. The V end was cut by 3 bases, the J end by 7 bases, with 10 bases between. The V gene's germline CDR1 is DFQATT and CDR2 SNEGSKA (reference sequence). CDR3 DNA sequence: TGCAGTGCTAGTCTGGGCCCCAATTCACCCCTCCACTTT. Its translation: CSASLGPNSPLHF.